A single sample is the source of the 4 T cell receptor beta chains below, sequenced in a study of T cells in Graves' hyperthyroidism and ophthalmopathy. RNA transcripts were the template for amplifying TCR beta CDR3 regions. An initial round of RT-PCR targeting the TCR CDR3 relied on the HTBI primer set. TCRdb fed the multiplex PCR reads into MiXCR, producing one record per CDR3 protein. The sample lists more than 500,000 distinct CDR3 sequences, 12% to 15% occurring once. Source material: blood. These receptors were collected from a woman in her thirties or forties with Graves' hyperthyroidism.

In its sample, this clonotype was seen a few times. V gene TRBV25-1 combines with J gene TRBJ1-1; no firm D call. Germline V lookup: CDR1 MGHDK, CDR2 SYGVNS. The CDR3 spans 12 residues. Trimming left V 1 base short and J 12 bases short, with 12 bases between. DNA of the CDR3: TGTGCCAGCAGTGAATTAGGAGGGAAAACTTTCTTT. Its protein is CASSELGGKTFF.

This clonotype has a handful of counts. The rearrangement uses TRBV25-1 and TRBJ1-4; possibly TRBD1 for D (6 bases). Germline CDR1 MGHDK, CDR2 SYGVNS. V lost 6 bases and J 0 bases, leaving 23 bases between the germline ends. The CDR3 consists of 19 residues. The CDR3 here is CASSKGGSAALATNEKLFF. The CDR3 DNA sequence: TGTGCCAGCAGCAAAGGGGGATCTGCGGCCCTTGCAACTAATGAAAAACTGTTTTTT.

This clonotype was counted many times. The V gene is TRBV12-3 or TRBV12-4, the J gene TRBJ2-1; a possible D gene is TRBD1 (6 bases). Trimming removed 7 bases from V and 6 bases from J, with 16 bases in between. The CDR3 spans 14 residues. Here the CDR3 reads CASTPGHVSNEQFF. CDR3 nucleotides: TGTGCCAGCACCCCGGGACATGTTTCCAATGAGCAGTTCTTC.

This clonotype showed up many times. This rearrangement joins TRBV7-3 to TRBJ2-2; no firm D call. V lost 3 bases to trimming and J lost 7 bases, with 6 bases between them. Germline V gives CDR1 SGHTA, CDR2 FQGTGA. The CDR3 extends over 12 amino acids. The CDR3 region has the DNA TGTGCCAGCAGCTTTGGGGTCGGGGAGCTGTTTTTT. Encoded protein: CASSFGVGELFF.